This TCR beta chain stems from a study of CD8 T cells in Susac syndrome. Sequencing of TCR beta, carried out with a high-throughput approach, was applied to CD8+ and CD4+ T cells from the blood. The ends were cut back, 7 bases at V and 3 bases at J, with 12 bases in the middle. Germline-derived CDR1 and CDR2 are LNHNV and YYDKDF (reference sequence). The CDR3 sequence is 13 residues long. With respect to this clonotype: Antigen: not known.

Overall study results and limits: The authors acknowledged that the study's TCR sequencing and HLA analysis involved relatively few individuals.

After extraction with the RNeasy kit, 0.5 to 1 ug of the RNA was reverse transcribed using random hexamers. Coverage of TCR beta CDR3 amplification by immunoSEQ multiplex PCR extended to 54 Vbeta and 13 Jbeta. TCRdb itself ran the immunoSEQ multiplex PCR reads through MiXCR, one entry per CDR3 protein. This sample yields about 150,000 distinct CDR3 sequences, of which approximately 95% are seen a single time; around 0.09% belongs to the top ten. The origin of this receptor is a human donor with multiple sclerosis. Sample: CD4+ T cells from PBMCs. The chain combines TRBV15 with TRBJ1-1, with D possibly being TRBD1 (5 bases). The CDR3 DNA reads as TGTGCCACCAATACCGACAGCTACACTGAAGCTTTCTTT. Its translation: CATNTDSYTEAFF.